The TCR beta chain under discussion was sequenced for a study of T cell repertoires in cytomegalovirus infection (dated by TCRdb to the late 2010s). For context, the study as a whole: Peptide stimulations targeted recently identified HLA-C-restricted CMV epitopes, whose presentation resists viral immunomodulation, together with well-studied HLA-B-restricted epitopes. Donor HLA type was relevant to the analysis, as public TCR beta signatures indicated carriage of CMV infection together with the matching HLA type. What the work shows at the level of the full study, not this receptor alone: In the ex vivo response, HLA-C-restricted CMV-specific TCR beta clonotypes were dominant, and in two of eight donors the single most frequent clonotype came from this HLA-C-restricted group. Cumulative frequency of public TCR beta family members discriminated carriers of CMV infection plus the relevant HLA type in this cohort and an independent roughly 330-donor cohort.

Reads for this sample came from an Illumina HiSeq 1500. TCRdb handled the public reads itself, with Q25 trimming in fastp and clone calling in MiXCR, and kept productive beta chains. Merged by CDR3 protein, the rows form single entries marked with the most common genes and DNA. Here the sample has a few hundred thousand distinct CDR3 sequences; 22% occur a single time. Together, the top ten hold approximately 19% of the sample. This clonotype was counted at least ten times. The antigen it binds to is not known. It has no much larger one-base neighbor in the sample; base qualities were not kept. In light of the paper, this sample's treatment or condition label describes: in vitro stimulation with specific CMV peptide epitopes to enrich CMV-specific T cells. The cysteine opens and the phenylalanine closes a CDR3 of 12 amino acids. Only the CDR3 part of the read is kept: 36 bases, read in frame from the first base. Here V drops 7 bases and J drops 1 base, and the junction holds 0 bases not matched to any gene. The CDR1 and CDR2 encoded by the germline V gene (reference sequence) are DFQATT and SNEGSKA.

This chain is built from TRBV20-1 and TRBJ1-1, with 10 bases aligning to TRBD1. The sequencing here drew on cultured PBMCs, taken from culture after CMV antigen stimulation. The sequence came from a human donor in good health (CMV status not recorded). Some clones in this sample may be carry-over from other donors' samples. The CDR3 region reads CSGDRGNTEAFF. The DNA reads TGCAGTGGGGACAGGGGGAACACTGAAGCTTTCTTT.